This TCR beta chain originates from a study of response to subunit inactivated influenza vaccine. General study points: After each seasonal influenza vaccination, few new T cells are recruited, the authors suggested.

Concerning this clonotype: The target antigen is unknown.

TCRdb reprocessed the RT-PCR reads with MiXCR, giving one entry per CDR3 protein. Among hundreds of thousands of distinct CDR3 sequences listed, around 18% were seen once. The CDR3 consists of 17 residues. The junction had 8 bases not matched to a gene; V was cut back by 4 bases and J by 0 bases. CDR1 and CDR2 from the germline V gene are WNHNN and SYGVQD (reference sequence). The sequencing used PBMCs from blood, collected more than 4 days after vaccination. V and J are TRBV10-1 and TRBJ1-2; 10 bases fit TRBD1. This receptor was taken from a man between 45 and 60 years old who received an inactivated influenza vaccine. The CDR3 nucleotides are TGCGCCAGCAGTGGGACAGGGGGTTCTACTCCTAACTATGGCTACACCTTC. This encodes CASSGTGGSTPNYGYTF.